This T cell receptor beta chain was identified in a study of memory CD8 T cells in hepatitis C reinfection. Some clones are missing from TCRdb's copy, which holds only in-frame ones; the method was immunoSEQ multiplex PCR. The sample comprises just over 50,000 clones, over 85% of which are singletons, and around 1% rests with the top ten. CDR3 size: 14 residues. In germline, CDR1 is SGHVS, CDR2 FQNEAQ. Trimming left V 5 bases short and J 2 bases short, with 12 bases between. Time point described: pre-reinfection, 55 to 20 weeks before reinfection detection. The sorted cells went straight to TCR sequencing with no prior in vitro expansion.

The sample was naive CD8+ T cells sorted from blood. The sequence derives from a young man with hepatitis C virus infection. The chain links TRBV7-8 to TRBJ2-5; the D gene is possibly TRBD1 (6 bases). CDR3 DNA sequence: TGTGCCAGCAGCAACCGAGACAGGCAAGAGACCCAGTACTTC. This codes for CASSNRDRQETQYF.